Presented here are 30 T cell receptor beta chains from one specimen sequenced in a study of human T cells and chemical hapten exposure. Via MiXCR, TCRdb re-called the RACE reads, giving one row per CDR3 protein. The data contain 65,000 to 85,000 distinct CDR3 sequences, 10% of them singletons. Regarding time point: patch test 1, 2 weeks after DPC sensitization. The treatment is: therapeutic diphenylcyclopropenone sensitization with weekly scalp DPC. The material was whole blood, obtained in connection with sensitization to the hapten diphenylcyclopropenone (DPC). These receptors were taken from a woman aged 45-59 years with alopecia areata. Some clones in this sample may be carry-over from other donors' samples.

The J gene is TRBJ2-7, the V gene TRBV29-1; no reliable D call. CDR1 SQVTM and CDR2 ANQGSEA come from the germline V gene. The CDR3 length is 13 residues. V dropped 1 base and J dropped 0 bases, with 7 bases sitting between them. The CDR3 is CSVEAASSYEQYF. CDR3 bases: TGCAGCGTTGAAGCAGCTAGCTCCTACGAGCAGTACTTC.

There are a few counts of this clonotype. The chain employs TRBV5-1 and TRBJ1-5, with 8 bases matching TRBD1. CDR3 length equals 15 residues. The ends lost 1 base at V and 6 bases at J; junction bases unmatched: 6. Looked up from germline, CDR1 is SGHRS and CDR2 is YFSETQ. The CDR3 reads CASSLWGQAGQPQHF. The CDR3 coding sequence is TGCGCCAGCAGCTTGTGGGGACAGGCTGGTCAGCCCCAGCATTTT.

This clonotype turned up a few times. CDR3 region: CASSATDEQFF. In nucleotides, the CDR3 is TGCGCCAGCAGCGCGACGGATGAGCAGTTCTTC. The V call is TRBV5-1, the J call TRBJ2-1; D is uncertain. The V gene's germline CDR1 is SGHRS and CDR2 YFSETQ. Trimming removed 4 bases from V and 8 bases from J, with 7 bases in between. The CDR3 runs 11 residues. The entire variable domain, with the rest obtained from reference TRBV5-1 and TRBJ2-1, is as follows: KAGVTQTPRYLIKTRGQQVTLSCSPISGHRSVSWYQQTPGQGLQFLFEYFSETQRNKGNFPGRFSGRQFSNSRSEMNVSTLELGDSALYLCASSATDEQFFGPGTRLTVL.

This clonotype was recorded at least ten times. The CDR3 region is CAPGEQFF. The CDR3 nucleotides are TGTGCCCCGGGTGAGCAGTTCTTC. J is TRBJ2-1 and V is TRBV7-3, with D hard to call. The CDR3 consists of 8 residues. Germline CDR1 SGHTA, CDR2 FQGTGA. The V end was cut by 11 bases, the J end by 9 bases, with 5 bases between.

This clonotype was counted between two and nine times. The DNA for the CDR3 is TGCAGCGTTGAAGGCGGGGCGTACAATGAGCAGTTCTTC. Encoded protein: CSVEGGAYNEQFF. V and J are TRBV29-1 and TRBJ2-1, with D possibly matching TRBD2 (6 bases). Trimming left V 1 base short and J 4 bases short, with 8 bases between. This CDR3 is 13 amino acids long. Germline V CDR1 and CDR2: SQVTM, ANQGSEA.

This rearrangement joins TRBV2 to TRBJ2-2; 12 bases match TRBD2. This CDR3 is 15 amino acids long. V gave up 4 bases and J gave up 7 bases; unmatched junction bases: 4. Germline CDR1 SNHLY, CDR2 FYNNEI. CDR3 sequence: CASSGLAGVLGELFF. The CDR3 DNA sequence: TGTGCCAGCAGTGGACTAGCGGGAGTTCTCGGGGAGCTGTTTTTT.

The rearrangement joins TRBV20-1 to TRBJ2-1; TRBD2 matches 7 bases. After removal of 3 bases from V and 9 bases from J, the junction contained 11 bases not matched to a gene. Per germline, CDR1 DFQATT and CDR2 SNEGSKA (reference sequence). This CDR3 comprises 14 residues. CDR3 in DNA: TGCAGTGCTAGTTCGGGACTACCGACGAGTGAGCAGTTCTTC. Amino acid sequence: CSASSGLPTSEQFF.

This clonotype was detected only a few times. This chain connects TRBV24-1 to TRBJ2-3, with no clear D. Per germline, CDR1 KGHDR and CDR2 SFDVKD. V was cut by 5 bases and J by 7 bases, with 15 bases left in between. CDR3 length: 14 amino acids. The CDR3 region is CATSAPQALNTQYF. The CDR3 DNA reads TGTGCCACCAGTGCCCCGCAGGCCTTGAATACGCAGTATTTT.

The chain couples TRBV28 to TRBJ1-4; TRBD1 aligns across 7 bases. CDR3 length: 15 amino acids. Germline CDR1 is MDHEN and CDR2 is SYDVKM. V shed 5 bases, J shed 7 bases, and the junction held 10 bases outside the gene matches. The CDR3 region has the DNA TGTGCCAGCAGTCCTCCGGGACAGTGGGCTGAAAAACTGTTTTTT. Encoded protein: CASSPPGQWAEKLFF.

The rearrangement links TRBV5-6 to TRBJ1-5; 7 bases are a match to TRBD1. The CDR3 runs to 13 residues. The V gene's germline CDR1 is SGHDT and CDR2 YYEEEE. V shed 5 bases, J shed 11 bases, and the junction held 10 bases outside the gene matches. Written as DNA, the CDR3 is TGTGCCAGCAGTCGGGACAGAGGATCGACCCAGCATTTT. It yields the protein CASSRDRGSTQHF. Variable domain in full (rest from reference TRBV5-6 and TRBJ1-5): DAGVTQSPTHLIKTRGQQVTLRCSPKSGHDTVSWYQQALGQGPQFIFQYYEEEERQRGNFPDRFSGHQFPNYSSELNVNALLLGDSALYLCASSRDRGSTQHFGDGTRLSIL.

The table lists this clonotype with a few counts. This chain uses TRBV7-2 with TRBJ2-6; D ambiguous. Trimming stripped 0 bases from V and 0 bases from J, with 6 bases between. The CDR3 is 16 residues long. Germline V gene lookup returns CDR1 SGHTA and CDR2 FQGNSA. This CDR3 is CASSLAIISGANVLTF. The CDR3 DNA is TGTGCCAGCAGCTTAGCGATCATCTCTGGGGCCAACGTCCTGACTTTC.

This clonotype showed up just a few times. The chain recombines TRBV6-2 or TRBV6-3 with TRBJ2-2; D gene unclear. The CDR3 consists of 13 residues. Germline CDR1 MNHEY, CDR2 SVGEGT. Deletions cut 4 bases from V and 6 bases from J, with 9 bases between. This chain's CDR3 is CASSLPAPGELFF. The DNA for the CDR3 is TGTGCCAGCAGTTTACCGGCGCCCGGGGAGCTGTTTTTT.

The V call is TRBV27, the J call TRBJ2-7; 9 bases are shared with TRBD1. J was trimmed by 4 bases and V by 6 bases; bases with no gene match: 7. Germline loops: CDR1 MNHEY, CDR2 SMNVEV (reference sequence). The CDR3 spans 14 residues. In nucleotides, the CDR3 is TGTGCCAGCAGCCGCACGACAGGGGGGTACGAGCAGTACTTC. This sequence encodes CASSRTTGGYEQYF.

CDR3 amino acids: CSVAHGNEKLFF. As DNA, the CDR3 is TGCAGCGTTGCCCACGGCAATGAAAAACTGTTTTTT. This chain connects TRBV29-1 to TRBJ1-4; D ambiguous. The V end was cut by 4 bases, the J end by 5 bases, with 8 bases between. The germline gives CDR1 SQVTM, CDR2 ANQGSEA. The length of the CDR3 is 12 residues.

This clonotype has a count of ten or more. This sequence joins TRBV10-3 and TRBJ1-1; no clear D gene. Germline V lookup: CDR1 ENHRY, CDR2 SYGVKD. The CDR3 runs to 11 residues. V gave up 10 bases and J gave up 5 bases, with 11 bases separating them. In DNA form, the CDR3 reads TGTGCCACCACTCATGGTACTGAAGCTTTCTTT. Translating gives CATTHGTEAFF.

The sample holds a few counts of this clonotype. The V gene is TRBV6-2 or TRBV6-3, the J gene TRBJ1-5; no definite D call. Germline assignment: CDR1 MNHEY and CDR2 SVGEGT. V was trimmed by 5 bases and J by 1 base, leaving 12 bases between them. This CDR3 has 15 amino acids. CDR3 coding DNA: TGTGCCAGCAGTCCGGCCGGGAGCAGCAATCAGCCCCAGCATTTT. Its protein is CASSPAGSSNQPQHF.

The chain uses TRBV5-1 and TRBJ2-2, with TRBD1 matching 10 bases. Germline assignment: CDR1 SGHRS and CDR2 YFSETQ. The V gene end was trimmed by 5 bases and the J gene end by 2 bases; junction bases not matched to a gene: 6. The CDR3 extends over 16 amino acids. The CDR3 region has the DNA TGCGCCAGCAGAGCCGGACAGGGGGTAAACACCGGGGAGCTGTTTTTT. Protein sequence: CASRAGQGVNTGELFF.

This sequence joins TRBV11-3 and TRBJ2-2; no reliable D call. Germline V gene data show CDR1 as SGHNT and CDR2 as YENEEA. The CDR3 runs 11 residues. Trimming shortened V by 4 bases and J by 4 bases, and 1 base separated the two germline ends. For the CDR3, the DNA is TGTGCCAGCAGCTCCACCGGGGAGCTGTTTTTT. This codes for CASSSTGELFF.

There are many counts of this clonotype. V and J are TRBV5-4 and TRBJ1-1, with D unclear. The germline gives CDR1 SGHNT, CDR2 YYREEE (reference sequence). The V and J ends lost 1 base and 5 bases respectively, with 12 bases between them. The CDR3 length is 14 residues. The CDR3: CASSLYKGITEAFF. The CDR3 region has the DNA TGTGCCAGCAGCTTGTATAAGGGAATAACTGAAGCTTTCTTT.

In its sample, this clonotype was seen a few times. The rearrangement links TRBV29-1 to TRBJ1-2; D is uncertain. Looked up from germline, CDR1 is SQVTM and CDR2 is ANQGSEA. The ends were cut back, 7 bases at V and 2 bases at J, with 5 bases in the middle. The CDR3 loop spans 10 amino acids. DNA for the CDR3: TGCAGCGCCCAGAACTATGGCTACACCTTC. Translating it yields CSAQNYGYTF.

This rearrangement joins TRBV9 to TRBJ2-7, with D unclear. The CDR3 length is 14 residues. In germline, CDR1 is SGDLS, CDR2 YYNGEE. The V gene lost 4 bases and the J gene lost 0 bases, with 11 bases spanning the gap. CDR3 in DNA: TGTGCCAGCAGCTTCGACGGCCGCTCCTACGAGCAGTACTTC. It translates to CASSFDGRSYEQYF.

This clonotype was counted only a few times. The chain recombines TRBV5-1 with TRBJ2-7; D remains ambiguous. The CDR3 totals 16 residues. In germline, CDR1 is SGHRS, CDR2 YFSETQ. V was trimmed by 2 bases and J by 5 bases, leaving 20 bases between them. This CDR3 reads CASSFHRANNGHEQYF. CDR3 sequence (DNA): TGCGCCAGCAGCTTCCACCGGGCCAACAACGGCCACGAGCAGTACTTC.

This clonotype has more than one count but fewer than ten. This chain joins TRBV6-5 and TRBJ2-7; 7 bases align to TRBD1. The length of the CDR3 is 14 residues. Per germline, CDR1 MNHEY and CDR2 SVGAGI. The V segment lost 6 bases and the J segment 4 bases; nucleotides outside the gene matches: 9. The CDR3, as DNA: TGTGCCAGCAGCCTAGGGTGGGACAGATACGAGCAGTACTTC. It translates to CASSLGWDRYEQYF.

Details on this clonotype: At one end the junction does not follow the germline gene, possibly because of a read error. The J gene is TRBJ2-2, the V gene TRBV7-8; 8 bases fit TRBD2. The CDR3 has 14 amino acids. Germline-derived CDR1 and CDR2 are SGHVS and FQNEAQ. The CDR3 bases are TGTGCCAGCAGATTAGCGGGGTCTGCCGGGGAGCTGTTTTTT. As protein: CASRLAGSAGELFF.

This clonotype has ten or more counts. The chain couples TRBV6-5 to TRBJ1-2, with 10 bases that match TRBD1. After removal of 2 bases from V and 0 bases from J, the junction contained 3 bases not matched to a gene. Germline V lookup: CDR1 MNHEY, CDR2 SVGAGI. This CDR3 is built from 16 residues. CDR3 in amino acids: CASSYGTGVSNYGYTF. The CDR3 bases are TGTGCCAGCAGTTACGGGACAGGGGTCTCTAACTATGGCTACACCTTC.

CDR3 sequence reads: CASSRGAGNTIYF. For the CDR3, the DNA is TGTGCCAGCAGCCGTGGGGCTGGAAACACCATATATTTT. The chain is built from TRBV28 and TRBJ1-3; D gene unclear. Germline CDR1 and CDR2: MDHEN and SYDVKM. The CDR3 spans 13 residues. The ends were cut back, 6 bases at V and 2 bases at J, with 8 bases in the middle.

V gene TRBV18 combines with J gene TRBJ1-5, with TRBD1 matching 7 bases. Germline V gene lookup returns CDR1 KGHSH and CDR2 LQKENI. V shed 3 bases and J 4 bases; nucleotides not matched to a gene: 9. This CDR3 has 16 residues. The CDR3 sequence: CASSPSTRTGNQPQHF. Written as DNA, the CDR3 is TGTGCCAGCTCACCTAGCACTAGGACAGGAAATCAGCCCCAGCATTTT.

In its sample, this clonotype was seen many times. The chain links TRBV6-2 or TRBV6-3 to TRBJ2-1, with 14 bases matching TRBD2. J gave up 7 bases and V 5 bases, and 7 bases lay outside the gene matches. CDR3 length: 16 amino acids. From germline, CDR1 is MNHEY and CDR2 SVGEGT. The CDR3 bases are TGTGCCAGCAGTGGACTAGCGGGAGGAGTTCGGAATGAGCAGTTCTTC. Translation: CASSGLAGGVRNEQFF.

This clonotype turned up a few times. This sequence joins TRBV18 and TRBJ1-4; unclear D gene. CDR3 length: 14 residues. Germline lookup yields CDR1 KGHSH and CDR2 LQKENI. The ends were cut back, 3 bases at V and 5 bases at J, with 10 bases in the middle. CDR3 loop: CASSPQSGNEKLFF. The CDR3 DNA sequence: TGTGCCAGCTCACCCCAGTCGGGGAATGAAAAACTGTTTTTT.

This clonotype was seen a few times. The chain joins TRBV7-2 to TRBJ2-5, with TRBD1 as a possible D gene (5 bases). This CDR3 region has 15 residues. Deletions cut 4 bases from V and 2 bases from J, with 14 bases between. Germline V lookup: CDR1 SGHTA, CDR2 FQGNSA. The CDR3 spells CASSSRAQGQETQYF. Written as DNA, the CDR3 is TGTGCCAGCAGCTCGCGTGCCCAGGGACAAGAGACCCAGTACTTC.